This entry describes one T cell receptor beta chain. Which antigen it targets is not known. Per-base quality was not reported, and no clone a single base away is much larger than it. The sample originates from a study of T cells in Graves' hyperthyroidism and ophthalmopathy (dated by TCRdb to the late 2010s). Notes on the research overall: Peripheral blood was sampled at the time of initial diagnosis, prior to any treatment. After sampling, hyperthyroidism patients received methimazole starting at 30 mg daily, and ophthalmopathy patients received high-dose intravenous methylprednisolone. The paper reports TCR Vbeta CDR3 sequencing of more than 120 peripheral blood samples: around 41 ophthalmopathy, fewer than 80 hyperthyroidism and around 17 progressor patients. The approximately 100 discovery patients were divided at random into training and test sets in a 7:3 ratio. The study also compared thyroid tissue and blood T-cell repertoires from roughly six Graves' hyperthyroidism patients. An independent validation cohort of under 20 hyperthyroidism patients and 17 patients who later progressed to ophthalmopathy tested prospective prediction of ophthalmopathy. To identify TCR V-J signatures that set the groups apart, the researchers used a discovery cohort of 100 patients, made up of approximately 43 with Graves' ophthalmopathy and 57 with stable Graves' hyperthyroidism. Results and caveats for the whole study, not just this receptor: During validation, the model predicted progression to ophthalmopathy a median of approximately 7 months ahead of onset, with around 71% sensitivity and about 75% specificity. Ophthalmopathy was separated from stable hyperthyroidism by a 13 V-J signature model, with approximately 89% sensitivity and about 81% specificity obtained in cross-validation and 80%/75% obtained in testing. Blood samples also contained most of the expanded thyroid clonotypes (frequency above 0.001), which suggests that blood repertoires may reflect thyroid immune responses. Sample size was not statistically predetermined, and investigators were not blinded to group allocation.

Hyperthyroidism patients were newly diagnosed, with disease duration under 2 months, and aged 18 to 65 years. Any patient with an uncontrolled infection, another autoimmune disease, pregnancy or lactation was excluded. Diagnoses relied on clinical symptoms, serum thyroxine and TRAb, thyroid ultrasound and orbital computed tomography. Blood from progressor patients was drawn when they were first diagnosed with hyperthyroidism, before any ophthalmopathy symptoms appeared. Ficoll-Paque density gradient centrifugation was used to isolate PBMCs from approximately 10 ml of fresh peripheral blood. Progressor patients were defined as those initially diagnosed with Graves' hyperthyroidism in whom ophthalmopathy developed during follow-up. Trizol reagent was used to extract total RNA, and RNA quality was then checked on an Agilent 2100 Bioanalyzer. Reading from cysteine to phenylalanine, the CDR3 counts 14 amino acids. CDR3 DNA is the only sequence kept; it has 42 bases, read in frame from the first base. The germline V gene (reference sequence) supplies CDR1 SGHAT and CDR2 FQDESV. Trimming costs V 3 bases and J 10 bases, and their ends lie 13 bases apart.

TCR beta CDR3 regions were amplified from RNA transcripts. The first round of RT-PCR for the TCR CDR3 was performed with the HTBI primer set and the Qiagen OneStep RT-PCR kit. Libraries were constructed in a second round of multiplex PCR, after which size selection and purification were performed. Paired-end sequencing of the libraries was performed with 100 bp reads on an Illumina HiSeq2000. The source study handled its data this way. SOAPnuke was used to process the raw data, with reads discarded if the reads contained adapters or uncalled bases, had a mean Phred below 15, or lacked an exact constant-primer or identifier match. COPE v1.2.5 was used to merge the high-quality paired reads, and each unique nucleotide sequence was defined as a clonotype. MiTCR v1.1 was used to align the clonotypes against IMGT TRBV, TRBD and TRBJ reference segments. Only V-J combinations with frequency above 0.0001, covering 98% to 99.2% of repertoires, were analysed. A TCS score was defined as the ratio between F50 (clonal expansion) and ExV (chaos), using BLOSUM62-based TCRdist between CDR3 peptides within each V-J. Welch's t-statistics and random forest reduced fewer than 550 V-J features to around 14, which were used in a naive Bayes classifier (R e1071). The public reads were reanalyzed by TCRdb: fastp trimming at Q25, MiXCR alignment, in-frame beta chains only. Every CDR3 protein is listed once, alongside the most common genes and DNA of its rows. It is TCRdb's table, rather than the study itself, that gives the V and J calls and clone size. This sample gives 130,000 or so distinct CDR3 sequences in total; 22% of them show up just once. The ten largest clones represent around two thirds of the sample.

This chain joins TRBV11-1 to TRBJ1-6; TRBD1 is perhaps the D gene, given 5 matching bases. Sample: blood. This TCR was recovered from a woman between 50 and 59 years old with Graves' hyperthyroidism that later progressed to Graves' ophthalmopathy. The nucleotides read TGTGCCAGCAGCTTTGGCAGGGTGGCCTCACCCCTCCACTTT. It is translated as CASSFGRVASPLHF. The full variable domain, with segments outside the CDR3 supplied by the reference TRBV11-1 and TRBJ1-6 proteins, appears as EAEVAQSPRYKITEKSQAVAFWCDPISGHATLYWYRQILGQGPELLVQFQDESVVDDSQLPKDRFSAERLKGVDSTLKIQPAELGDSAMYLCASSFGRVASPLHFGNGTRLTVT.